Listed below are T cell receptor beta chains from one sample, sequenced in a study of CD8 T cells in Susac syndrome. TCRdb processed the immunoSEQ multiplex PCR reads anew with MiXCR; each CDR3 protein has one entry. The sample lists 190,000 or so distinct CDR3 sequences; roughly 94% were seen once. Sequencing was carried out using CD4+ T cells from PBMCs. Source of these receptors: a human donor with multiple sclerosis. Each CDR3 is given with its conserved first and last residue. The D gene is left open where the match is weak. Size values are once, few and many counts, or a class for expanded clones, and some rows have none.

v_call	d_call	j_call	clone_size	cdr3_nt	cdr3_aa
TRBV29-1	NA	TRBJ1-1	NA	TGCAGCGCCGAAATTGGTCGGCGAACACCGAACACTGAAGCTTTCTTT	CSAEIGRRTPNTEAFF
TRBV20-1	NA	TRBJ1-6	NA	TGCAGTGCTACCAGTGCGCAAGTGTTATCACCCCTCCACTTT	CSATSAQVLSPLHF
TRBV29-1	NA	TRBJ2-5	NA	TGCAGCACTGCGACAGATATGGAGACCCAGTACTTC	CSTATDMETQYF
TRBV3-1	NA	TRBJ2-5	NA	TGTGCCAGCAGCCAAGTGAAAGAGACCCAGTACTTC	CASSQVKETQYF
TRBV7-9	NA	TRBJ1-1	NA	TGTGCCAGCAGCTCGCCTGGGGGAGAGGGCACTGAAGCTTTCTTT	CASSSPGGEGTEAFF
TRBV11-3	TRBD2	TRBJ2-5	NA	TGTGCCAGCAGCACAACTAGCGTCGGGACCCAGTACTTC	CASSTTSVGTQYF
TRBV12-3/TRBV12-4	TRBD2	TRBJ2-1	NA	TGTGCCACTACTCGAGCGGGGACGCGCGCCTACAATGAGCAGTTCTTC	CATTRAGTRAYNEQFF
TRBV9	TRBD1	TRBJ2-1	NA	TGTGCCAGCAGCTTATCAGGGGGCCACAATGAGCAGTTCTTC	CASSLSGGHNEQFF
TRBV5-1	NA	TRBJ2-3	NA	TGCGCCAGCAGCTTGCCTTTGGCAGGGGAAGCAGATACGCAGTATTTT	CASSLPLAGEADTQYF
TRBV29-1	NA	TRBJ1-5	NA	TGCAGCGTCCACTCGGGGATTAGCAATCAGCCCCAGCATTTT	CSVHSGISNQPQHF
TRBV21-1	NA	TRBJ2-1	NA	TGTGCCAGCAGCGTTACCGGGACAGGGAATGAGCAGTTCTTC	CASSVTGTGNEQFF
TRBV14	NA	TRBJ2-3	NA	TGTGCCAGCAGCCAAGGACGGGGGACCACAGATACGCAGTATTTT	CASSQGRGTTDTQYF
TRBV9	NA	TRBJ1-6	NA	TGTGCCAGCAGCGTGGAGTCGAAACCCAATTCACCCCTCCACTTT	CASSVESKPNSPLHF
TRBV7-3	NA	TRBJ2-1	NA	TGTGCCAGCAGCCAGTACAGGGTTTCCTACAATGAGCAGTTCTTC	CASSQYRVSYNEQFF
TRBV11-2	TRBD2	TRBJ2-1	NA	TGTGCCAGCAGCTTTGAACGGGGGGTTGGTGAGCAGTTCTTC	CASSFERGVGEQFF
TRBV3-1	NA	TRBJ2-7	NA	TGTGCCAGCAGCCTACCCTGGACGGCAAGCGAGCAGTACTTC	CASSLPWTASEQYF
TRBV29-1	NA	TRBJ2-5	NA	TGCAGCGTTGATGGGCCTAGCGCACAAGAGACCCAGTACTTC	CSVDGPSAQETQYF
TRBV25-1	TRBD1	TRBJ1-1	NA	TGTGCCAGCAGGTTCCAGGGACAGGACACTGAAGCTTTCTTT	CASRFQGQDTEAFF
TRBV29-1	TRBD1	TRBJ2-1	NA	TGCAGCGTTGGTGAGGACAGGAAAATCTTC	CSVGEDRKIF
TRBV11-1	NA	TRBJ1-2	once	TGTGCCAGCAGCTTAGACGGGTTAGGAGGCTACACCTTC	CASSLDGLGGYTF